This T cell receptor (beta chain) was documented in a study of cytomegalovirus exposure and HLA in healthy donors. Study-level points and caveats: Presence/absence analyses assumed roughly uniform sequencing depth across donors. Cytomegalovirus-associated status was assigned to about 180 TCR beta chains. The authors later linked a missense DCLRE1C variant to TCR beta V- and J-gene trimming. HLA allele associations emerged for about 16,000 TCR beta sequences in a later analysis, at 0.05 false discovery rate.

The PCR ran on 60 Vbeta and 13 Jbeta primers. Only in-frame clones appear in the TCRdb table, and some are missing; sequencing was by immunoSEQ multiplex PCR. The sample includes roughly 100,000 clones, 15% of them seen just once. Germline assignment: CDR1 LNHDA and CDR2 SQIVND (reference sequence). V was trimmed by 7 bases and J by 0 bases, leaving 16 bases between them. The CDR3 has 16 residues. On this clone: What it recognizes is unknown.

The chain joins TRBV19 to TRBJ1-5; D gene uncertain. Input material: PBMCs. This TCR derives from a female donor in good health and CMV-seronegative. CDR3 sequence reads: CASNTWGGYSNQPQHF. In nucleotides, the CDR3 is TGTGCCAGTAACACCTGGGGAGGGTATAGCAATCAGCCCCAGCATTTT.